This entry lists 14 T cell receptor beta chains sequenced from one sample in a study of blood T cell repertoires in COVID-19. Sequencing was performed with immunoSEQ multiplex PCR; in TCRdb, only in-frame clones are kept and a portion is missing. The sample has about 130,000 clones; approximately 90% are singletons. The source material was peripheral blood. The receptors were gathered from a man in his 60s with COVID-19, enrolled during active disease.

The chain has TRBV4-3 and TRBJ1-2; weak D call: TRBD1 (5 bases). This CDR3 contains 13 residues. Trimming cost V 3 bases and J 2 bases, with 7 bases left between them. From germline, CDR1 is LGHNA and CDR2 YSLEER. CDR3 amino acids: CASSHTGNYGYTF. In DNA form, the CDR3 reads TGCGCCAGCAGCCACACAGGAAACTATGGCTACACCTTC.

The CDR3 DNA is TGTGCCAGCAGCCCAACTAGCGGGGGGAGAACCGGGGAGCTGTTTTTT. It codes for CASSPTSGGRTGELFF. This chain links TRBV11-2 with TRBJ2-2; 12 nucleotides align to TRBD2. The germline CDR1 and CDR2 sequences are SGHAT and FQNNGV. This CDR3 contains 16 residues. V shed 5 bases and J 5 bases; nucleotides not matched to a gene: 6. The full variable domain, with the rest looked up from reference TRBV11-2 and TRBJ2-2, is EAGVAQSPRYKIIEKRQSVAFWCNPISGHATLYWYQQILGQGPKLLIQFQNNGVVDDSQLPKDRFSAERLKGVDSTLKIQPAKLEDSAVYLCASSPTSGGRTGELFFGEGSRLTVL.

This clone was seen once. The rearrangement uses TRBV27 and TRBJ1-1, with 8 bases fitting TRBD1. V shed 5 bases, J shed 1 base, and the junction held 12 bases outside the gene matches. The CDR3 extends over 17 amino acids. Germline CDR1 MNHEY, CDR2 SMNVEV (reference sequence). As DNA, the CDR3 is TGTGCCAGCAGTCCAGCCCGACAGGGGTGGGGGAACACTGAAGCTTTCTTT. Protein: CASSPARQGWGNTEAFF.

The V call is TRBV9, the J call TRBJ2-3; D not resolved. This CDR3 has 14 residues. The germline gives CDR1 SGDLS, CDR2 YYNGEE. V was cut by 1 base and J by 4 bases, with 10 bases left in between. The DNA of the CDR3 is TGTGCCAGCAGCGTAATGGTCTACGCAGATACGCAGTATTTT. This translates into CASSVMVYADTQYF.

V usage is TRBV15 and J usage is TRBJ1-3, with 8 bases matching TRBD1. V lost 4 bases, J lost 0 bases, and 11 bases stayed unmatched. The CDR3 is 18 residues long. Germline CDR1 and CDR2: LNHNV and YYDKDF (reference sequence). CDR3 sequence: CATSINRGRLISGNTIYF. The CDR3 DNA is TGTGCCACCAGCATTAACAGGGGGAGGCTAATCTCTGGAAACACCATATATTTT. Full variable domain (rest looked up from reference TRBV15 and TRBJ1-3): DAMVIQNPRYQVTQFGKPVTLSCSQTLNHNVMYWYQQKSSQAPKLLFHYYDKDFNNEADTPDNFQSRRPNTSFCFLDIRSPGLGDTAMYLCATSINRGRLISGNTIYFGEGSWLTVV.

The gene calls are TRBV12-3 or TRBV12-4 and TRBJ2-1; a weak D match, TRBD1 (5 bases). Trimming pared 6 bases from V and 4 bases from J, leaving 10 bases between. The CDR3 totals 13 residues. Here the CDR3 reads CASRPDRYNEQFF. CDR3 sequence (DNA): TGTGCCAGCAGACCCGACAGATACAATGAGCAGTTCTTC.

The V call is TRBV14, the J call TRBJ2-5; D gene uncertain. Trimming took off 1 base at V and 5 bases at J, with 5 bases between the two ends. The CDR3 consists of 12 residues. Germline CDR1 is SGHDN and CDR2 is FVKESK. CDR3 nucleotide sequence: TGTGCCAGCAGCCAAGTAGCTGAGACCCAGTACTTC. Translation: CASSQVAETQYF.

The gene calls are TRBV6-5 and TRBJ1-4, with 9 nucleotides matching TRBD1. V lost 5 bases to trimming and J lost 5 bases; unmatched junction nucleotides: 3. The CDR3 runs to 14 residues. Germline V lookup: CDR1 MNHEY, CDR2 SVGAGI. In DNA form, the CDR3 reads TGTGCCAGCAGTCCCGACAGGGGGAATGAAAAACTGTTTTTT. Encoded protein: CASSPDRGNEKLFF.

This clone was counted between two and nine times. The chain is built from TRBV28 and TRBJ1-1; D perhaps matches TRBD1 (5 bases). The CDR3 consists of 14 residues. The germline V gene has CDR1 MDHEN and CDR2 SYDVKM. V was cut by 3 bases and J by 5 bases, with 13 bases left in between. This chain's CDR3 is CASSLGRGRTEAFF. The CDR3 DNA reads TGTGCCAGCAGTTTGGGGAGGGGTCGGACTGAAGCTTTCTTT.

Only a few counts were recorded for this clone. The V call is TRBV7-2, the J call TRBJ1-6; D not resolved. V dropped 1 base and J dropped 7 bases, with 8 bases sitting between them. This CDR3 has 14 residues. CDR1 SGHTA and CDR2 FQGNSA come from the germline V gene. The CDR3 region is CASSLGRLNSPLHF. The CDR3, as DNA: TGTGCCAGCAGCTTAGGCAGGTTAAATTCACCCCTCCACTTT.

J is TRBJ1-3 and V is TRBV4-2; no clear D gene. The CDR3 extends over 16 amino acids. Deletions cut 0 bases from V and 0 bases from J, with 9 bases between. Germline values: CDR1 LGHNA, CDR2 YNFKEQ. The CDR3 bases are TGTGCCAGCAGCCAAGAGTCCGGGAGCTCTGGAAACACCATATATTTT. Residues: CASSQESGSSGNTIYF.

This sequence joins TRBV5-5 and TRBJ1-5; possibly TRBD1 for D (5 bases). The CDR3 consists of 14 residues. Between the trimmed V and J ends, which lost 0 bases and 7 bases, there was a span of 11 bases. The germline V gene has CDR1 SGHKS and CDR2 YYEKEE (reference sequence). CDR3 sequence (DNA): TGTGCCAGCAGCTTGGAAGGGGTGGGCCAGCCCCAGCATTTT. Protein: CASSLEGVGQPQHF.

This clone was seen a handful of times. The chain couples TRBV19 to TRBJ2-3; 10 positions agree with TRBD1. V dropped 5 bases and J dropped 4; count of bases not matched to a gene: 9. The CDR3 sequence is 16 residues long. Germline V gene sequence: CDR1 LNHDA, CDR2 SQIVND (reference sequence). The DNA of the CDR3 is TGTGCCAGTAGTCGATCCGACAGGGGGCGCGCAGATACGCAGTATTTT. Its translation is CASSRSDRGRADTQYF.

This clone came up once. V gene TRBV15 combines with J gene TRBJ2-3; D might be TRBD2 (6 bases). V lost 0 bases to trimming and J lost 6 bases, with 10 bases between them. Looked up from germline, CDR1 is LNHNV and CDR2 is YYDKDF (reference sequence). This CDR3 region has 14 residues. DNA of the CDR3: TGTGCCACCAGCAGAGATCGAGGGAGGGATACGCAGTATTTT. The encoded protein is CATSRDRGRDTQYF.